What follows are 5 T cell receptor beta chains derived from one specimen sequenced in a study of response to subunit inactivated influenza vaccine. One entry per CDR3 protein, called by TCRdb with MiXCR from the RT-PCR reads. The data show roughly 160,000 distinct CDR3 sequences, about 11% seen once. Sequenced material: non-naive T cells sorted from PBMCs, taken more than 35 days after vaccination. Source of these receptors: a man aged 45-65 years who received an inactivated influenza vaccine.

This clonotype showed up many times. The chain couples TRBV5-1 to TRBJ2-7; tentative D call: TRBD2 (5 bases). Trimming stripped 6 bases from V and 2 bases from J, with 9 bases between. Germline V CDR1 and CDR2: SGHRS, YFSETQ. The length of the CDR3 is 12 residues. CDR3 in amino acids: CASKDGAYEQYF. In nucleotides, the CDR3 is TGCGCCAGCAAGGACGGGGCCTACGAGCAGTACTTC.

This clonotype has ten or more counts. This CDR3 is CASSEAGNSGANVLTF. CDR3 bases: TGTGCCAGCAGTGAAGCGGGCAACTCTGGGGCCAACGTCCTGACTTTC. The rearrangement joins TRBV2 to TRBJ2-6; D not certain. Trimming left V 0 bases short and J 0 bases short, with 6 bases between. There are 16 residues in the CDR3. Germline V CDR1 and CDR2: SNHLY, FYNNEI.

In this sample, this clonotype turned up many times. This chain joins TRBV7-9 and TRBJ1-2; tentative D call: TRBD1 (6 bases). CDR3 length: 14 amino acids. V shed 5 bases and J shed 8 bases, with 18 bases lying between them. Germline assignment: CDR1 SEHNR and CDR2 FQNEAQ (reference sequence). CDR3 loop: CASSPSGQTRGYTF. The CDR3 coding sequence is TGTGCCAGCAGCCCATCTGGACAGACCAGGGGCTACACCTTC.

The chain joins TRBV7-2 to TRBJ2-3; perhaps TRBD2 as D (5 bases). CDR1 is SGHTA and CDR2 is FQGNSA in the germline V gene. V was clipped by 1 base and J by 2 bases, with 13 bases between them. This CDR3 is built from 16 residues. Written as DNA, the CDR3 is TGTGCCAGCAGCTTAGGTCATAAAGGACTCACAGATACGCAGTATTTT. It translates to CASSLGHKGLTDTQYF. The whole variable domain, filled in from reference TRBV7-2 and TRBJ2-3, reads GAGVSQSPSNKVTEKGKDVELRCDPISGHTALYWYRQSLGQGLEFLIYFQGNSAPDKSGLPSDRFSAERTGGSVSTLTIQRTQQEDSAVYLCASSLGHKGLTDTQYFGPGTRLTVL.

The V and J genes are TRBV19 and TRBJ1-2; D unresolved. V was cut by 4 bases and J by 8 bases, with 14 bases left in between. This CDR3 comprises 13 residues. Germline lookup yields CDR1 LNHDA and CDR2 SQIVND (reference sequence). CDR3 amino acids: CASSTPSRGGYTF. The CDR3, as DNA: TGTGCCAGTAGTACCCCATCCAGAGGGGGCTACACCTTC.